This TCR beta chain was profiled in a study of CD8 T cells in ankylosing spondylitis. The V gene's germline CDR1 is MNHEY and CDR2 SVGAGI. The CDR3 consists of 17 residues. Trimming took 2 bases from V and 1 from J; bases not matched to a gene: 6. TCRdb fed the 5' RACE reads into MiXCR, producing one record per CDR3 protein. This table holds some 340,000 distinct CDR3 sequences, approximately 15% found once. Material for sequencing was blood, either unsorted or a sorted T cell fraction (not recorded which). The receptor was derived from a male donor with ankylosing spondylitis or in good health (not recorded which). The J gene is TRBJ2-5, the V gene TRBV6-5; 11 nucleotides match TRBD2. In DNA, the CDR3 is TGTGCCAGCAGTTACGCTTTAGCGGGGGGGCCCCAAGAGACCCAGTACTTC. Translated, it gives CASSYALAGGPQETQYF.